Listed below are T cell receptor beta chains from one sample, sequenced in a study of blood T cell repertoires in COVID-19. Sequencing was performed with immunoSEQ multiplex PCR; in TCRdb, only in-frame clones are kept and a portion is missing. The sample has some 120,000 clones, roughly 72% seen once. Sample: peripheral blood. Receptors were obtained from a man between 60 and 70 years old with acute or convalescent COVID-19. Both conserved end residues are part of each CDR3. The order of the fields is CDR3 protein, CDR3 DNA, CDR3 length, clone size, D gene, V gene, J gene. D genes are given only for firm matches. Size values are once, few and many counts, or a class for expanded clones, and some rows have none.

CASSVVSSGKGNEQFF	TGTGCCAGCAGCGTAGTCTCTAGCGGGAAAGGCAATGAGCAGTTCTTC	16	.	TRBD2	TRBV9	TRBJ2-1
CASSLTQGKYGYTF	TGTGCCAGCAGCCTCACACAGGGGAAGTATGGCTACACCTTC	14	.	TRBD1	TRBV11-2	TRBJ1-2
CASSFRSPNYGYTF	TGTGCCAGCAGCTTTAGATCACCTAACTATGGCTACACCTTC	14	.	.	TRBV5-6	TRBJ1-2
CASSLKQGTEAFF	TGTGCCAGCAGCTTAAAACAGGGGACTGAAGCTTTCTTT	13	few	TRBD1	TRBV7-3	TRBJ1-1
CASGFTGMASGRTGELFF	TGTGCTAGTGGTTTCACTGGGATGGCTAGCGGGAGGACCGGGGAGCTGTTTTTT	18	few	TRBD2	TRBV12-5	TRBJ2-2
CASSEALGLEGEQYF	TGTGCCAGCAGTGAAGCGCTGGGACTAGAAGGCGAGCAGTATTTC	15	.	TRBD2	TRBV2	TRBJ2-7
CASSQGRENTEAFF	TGCGCCAGCAGCCAAGGACGGGAGAACACTGAAGCTTTCTTT	14	.	.	TRBV4-1	TRBJ1-1
CASSYKGLAAYEQYF	TGTGCCAGCAGTTACAAGGGACTAGCAGCCTACGAGCAGTACTTC	15	.	TRBD2	TRBV6-5	TRBJ2-7
CASSVVKGLAGHNEQFF	TGTGCCAGCAGCGTAGTTAAAGGGCTAGCGGGCCACAATGAGCAGTTCTTC	17	once	TRBD2	TRBV9	TRBJ2-1
CASSRGTSGGAGELFF	TGTGCCAGCAGCCGAGGGACTAGCGGGGGCGCCGGGGAGCTGTTTTTT	16	.	TRBD2	TRBV14	TRBJ2-2
CASSLGGNTGELFF	TGCGCCAGCAGTCTGGGGGGGAACACCGGGGAGCTGTTTTTT	14	many	.	TRBV5-1	TRBJ2-2